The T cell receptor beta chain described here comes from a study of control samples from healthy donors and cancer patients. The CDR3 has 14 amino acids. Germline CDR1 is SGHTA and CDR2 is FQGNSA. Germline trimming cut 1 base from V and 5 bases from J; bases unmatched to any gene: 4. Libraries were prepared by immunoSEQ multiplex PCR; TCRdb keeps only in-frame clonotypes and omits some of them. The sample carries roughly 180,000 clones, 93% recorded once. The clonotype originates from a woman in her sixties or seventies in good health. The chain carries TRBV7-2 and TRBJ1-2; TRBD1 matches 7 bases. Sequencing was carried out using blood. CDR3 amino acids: CASSLDRGIYGYTF. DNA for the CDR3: TGTGCCAGCAGCTTAGACAGGGGCATTTATGGCTACACCTTC.